Below are 9 T cell receptor beta chains sequenced from a single sample in a study of blood T cell repertoires in COVID-19. The table came from immunoSEQ multiplex PCR; TCRdb's copy has only in-frame clones and leaves some out. The table records more than 250,000 clones, around 80% of them present only once. Sample: peripheral blood. These receptors were collected from a woman aged 45-65 years with acute or convalescent COVID-19.

This rearrangement joins TRBV20-1 to TRBJ1-1; the D is unclear. This CDR3 spans 13 amino acids. V was shortened by 3 bases and J by 8 bases, with 16 bases between the two germline ends. Germline values: CDR1 DFQATT, CDR2 SNEGSKA (reference sequence). The CDR3 loop is CSASFPGRKEAFF. The CDR3 region has the DNA TGCAGTGCTAGTTTCCCGGGGAGGAAGGAAGCTTTCTTT.

The chain combines TRBV7-9 with TRBJ2-1; no reliable D call. The V gene lost 1 base and the J gene lost 6 bases, with 10 bases spanning the gap. This CDR3 is 14 amino acids long. Germline V gives CDR1 SEHNR, CDR2 FQNEAQ (reference sequence). CDR3 loop: CASSLGPPPNEQFF. CDR3 nucleotides: TGTGCCAGCAGCTTAGGTCCCCCTCCCAATGAGCAGTTCTTC.

This chain links TRBV5-1 with TRBJ1-3; no clear D. Trimming took 3 bases from V and 0 from J, leaving 13 bases between them. The germline V gene has CDR1 SGHRS and CDR2 YFSETQ. CDR3 length: 16 amino acids. The CDR3 DNA reads TGCGCCAGCAGCTCTACCTCGGGTTCCTCTGGAAACACCATATATTTT. It codes for CASSSTSGSSGNTIYF.

The chain links TRBV10-3 to TRBJ1-6; 8 bases fit TRBD1. The CDR3 loop spans 15 amino acids. V shed 5 bases and J 3 bases; nucleotides not matched to a gene: 3. The V gene's germline CDR1 is ENHRY and CDR2 SYGVKD. This CDR3 is CAISSDRGYNSPLHF. CDR3 sequence (DNA): TGTGCCATCAGTTCCGACAGGGGCTATAATTCACCCCTCCACTTT.

The CDR3 nucleotides read TGTGCCAGCAGCTCCCAGGGAGGGGGAAACACCATATATTTT. It translates to CASSSQGGGNTIYF. The chain has TRBV7-9 and TRBJ1-3, with D maybe TRBD1 (5 bases). Per germline, CDR1 SEHNR and CDR2 FQNEAQ (reference sequence). The CDR3 spans 14 residues. The V and J ends lost 4 bases and 4 bases respectively, with 11 bases between them.

This clone was detected only a few times. This chain uses TRBV4-3 with TRBJ1-2; no clear D. The CDR3 is made up of 15 amino acids. V lost 3 bases, J lost 3 bases, and 14 bases lay in between. Germline CDR1 reads LGHNA; CDR2 reads YSLEER. CDR3 residues: CASSQYLDTYYGYTF. The CDR3 region has the DNA TGCGCCAGCAGCCAGTATCTTGACACCTACTATGGCTACACCTTC.

This clone was seen only a few times. The rearrangement links TRBV19 to TRBJ1-2; 8 bases are a match to TRBD1. CDR1 is LNHDA and CDR2 is SQIVND in the germline V gene (reference sequence). V dropped 5 bases and J dropped 8; count of bases not matched to a gene: 10. CDR3 size: 14 residues. CDR3 DNA: TGTGCCAGTAGTTCCCCTACAGGGGGAGGAGGCTACACCTTC. Translating it yields CASSSPTGGGGYTF.

In the case of this clone: Germline and junction disagree at one end, which may indicate a read error. The gene calls are TRBV28 and TRBJ2-1, with TRBD1 matching over 9 bases. CDR3 length: 17 residues. CDR1 and CDR2 (germline): MDHEN, SYDVKM. This CDR3 is CASSLWTGAWGANEQFF. The CDR3 DNA is TGTGCCAGCAGTCTATGGACAGGGGCTTGGGGAGCCAATGAGCAGTTCTTC.

This chain connects TRBV5-4 to TRBJ2-1; the match to TRBD2 covers 13 bases. The CDR3 length is 16 residues. J lost 9 bases, V lost 0 bases, and 6 bases had no gene match. Germline lookup yields CDR1 SGHNT and CDR2 YYREEE (reference sequence). The CDR3 bases are TGTGCCAGCAGCTTGGCCGGACTAGCGGGAGTGGGTGAGCAGTTCTTC. Protein: CASSLAGLAGVGEQFF.